This T cell receptor beta chain was captured by sequencing in a study of T cells in Graves' hyperthyroidism and ophthalmopathy. RNA transcripts gave rise to amplified TCR beta CDR3 regions. First-round RT-PCR targeting the TCR CDR3 was performed with the HTBI primer set. TCRdb re-analysed the multiplex PCR reads in MiXCR, keeping a single row per CDR3 protein. The sample contains approximately 500,000 distinct CDR3 sequences, roughly 46% of which appear only once. The clonotype comes from a young woman with Graves' hyperthyroidism. The sequencing sample was made of peripheral blood or thyroid tissue (not recorded which).

CDR3 in amino acids: CASSVGGRSIQETQYF. In nucleotides, the CDR3 is TGTGCCAGCAGCGTCGGGGGGAGGTCCATCCAAGAGACCCAGTACTTC. The chain recombines TRBV9 with TRBJ2-5; 7 bases map to TRBD2. Germline assignment: CDR1 SGDLS and CDR2 YYNGEE. V lost 2 bases, J lost 1 base, and 8 bases stayed unmatched. The CDR3 has 16 residues.